These 21 T cell receptor beta chains were all obtained from the same sample, sequenced in a study of blood T cell repertoires in COVID-19. Only in-frame clones appear in the TCRdb table, and some are missing; sequencing was by immunoSEQ multiplex PCR. The sample carries around 400,000 clones, 88% recorded once. Sequences were obtained from PBMCs or T cells enriched from blood (not recorded which). The receptors derive from a young woman who had been exposed to COVID-19.

This chain uses TRBV19 with TRBJ2-7; the D gene is possibly TRBD1 (6 bases). From germline, CDR1 is LNHDA and CDR2 SQIVND (reference sequence). V was cut by 5 bases and J by 1 base, with 12 bases left in between. The CDR3 contains 14 residues. The CDR3 DNA sequence: TGTGCCAGTAGTCTATTGGACAGTTCCTACGAGCAGTACTTC. Amino acid sequence: CASSLLDSSYEQYF.

This rearrangement joins TRBV28 to TRBJ1-1; 7 nucleotides line up with TRBD1. This CDR3 has 14 amino acids. V lost 5 bases to trimming and J lost 6 bases; unmatched junction nucleotides: 9. Germline V CDR1 and CDR2: MDHEN, SYDVKM. The CDR3 is CASSMDRIRAEAFF. The CDR3 nucleotides are TGTGCCAGCAGTATGGACAGGATTAGGGCTGAAGCTTTCTTT.

The V gene is TRBV4-2, the J gene TRBJ2-7; 8 bases are a match to TRBD2. J lost 2 bases, V lost 4 bases, and 10 bases had no gene match. CDR3 length: 16 amino acids. Germline loops: CDR1 LGHNA, CDR2 YNFKEQ. The CDR3 sequence is CASSPHDGGATYEQYF. CDR3 DNA sequence: TGTGCCAGCAGCCCCCACGACGGGGGGGCGACCTACGAGCAGTACTTC.

Only a few counts were recorded for this clone. V is TRBV29-1 and J is TRBJ1-4; 9 bases agree with TRBD1. Germline lookup yields CDR1 SQVTM and CDR2 ANQGSEA. The CDR3 length is 15 residues. The junction had 10 bases not matched to a gene; V was cut back by 5 bases and J by 6 bases. The CDR3 here is CSVWTSGQGHEKLFF. The DNA for the CDR3 is TGCAGCGTTTGGACTTCCGGACAGGGGCATGAAAAACTGTTTTTT.

The chain is built from TRBV7-9 and TRBJ2-1; tentatively, D is TRBD2 (6 bases). CDR1 is SEHNR and CDR2 is FQNEAQ in the germline V gene (reference sequence). Trimming shortened V by 1 base and J by 2 bases, and 12 bases separated the two germline ends. The CDR3 spans 16 residues. The CDR3 sequence is CASSLGPPSAYNEQFF. CDR3 in DNA: TGTGCCAGCAGCTTAGGACCCCCTAGCGCCTACAATGAGCAGTTCTTC.

This clone was seen once. The chain uses TRBV19 and TRBJ1-6, with TRBD1 identical over 8 bases. Looked up from germline, CDR1 is LNHDA and CDR2 is SQIVND (reference sequence). This CDR3 region has 14 residues. The V and J ends lost 3 bases and 8 bases, in that order; junction bases with no gene match: 3. The CDR3 coding sequence is TGTGCCAGTAGTATCCCGACAGGGGATTCACCCCTCCACTTT. It specifies CASSIPTGDSPLHF.

V usage is TRBV7-6 and J usage is TRBJ2-7; D gene unclear. Per the germline V gene, CDR1 is SGHVS and CDR2 is FNYEAQ. The CDR3 extends over 14 amino acids. The V end was cut by 0 bases, the J end by 1 base, with 7 bases between. The CDR3 sequence: CASSLASQSYEQYF. The CDR3 DNA is TGTGCCAGCAGCTTAGCGTCCCAGTCCTACGAGCAGTACTTC.

The chain is built from TRBV28 and TRBJ2-5, with 11 bases matching TRBD1. The CDR3 is 17 residues long. V shed 4 bases, J shed 5 bases, and the junction held 12 bases outside the gene matches. The germline V gene encodes CDR1 MDHEN and CDR2 SYDVKM. CDR3: CASSSRTGGASGETQYF. CDR3 bases: TGTGCCAGCAGTTCCCGGACAGGGGGCGCCTCCGGGGAGACCCAGTACTTC.

V gene TRBV5-6 combines with J gene TRBJ1-2; possible D gene TRBD1, 6 bases. In germline, CDR1 is SGHDT, CDR2 YYEEEE. The CDR3 is 14 residues long. The V gene lost 0 bases and the J gene lost 4 bases, with 10 bases spanning the gap. CDR3 in DNA: TGTGCCAGCAGCTTGGTCAGGGGTCCCTATGGCTACACCTTC. It specifies CASSLVRGPYGYTF.

Of note for this clone: The junction departs from the called germline gene at one end, perhaps through a read error. The V and J genes are TRBV5-4 and TRBJ1-3; D is perhaps TRBD1 (6 bases). The CDR3 length is 17 residues. Germline CDR1 SGHNT, CDR2 YYREEE (reference sequence). CDR3 amino acids: CASSLDPGVRSRNTIYF. Here the CDR3 DNA reads TGTGCCAGCAGCTTGGATCCAGGGGTTCGCTCTAGAAACACCATATATTTT.

This clone was detected once. An end of the junction differs from the germline gene, which may be a read error. The rearrangement uses TRBV3-1 (or the pseudogene TRBV3-2) and TRBJ2-4; 11 bases fit TRBD2. Germline V lookup: CDR1 LGHDT, CDR2 YNNKEL (reference sequence). The CDR3 runs 13 residues. This chain's CDR3 is CASSLLSGGGPQF. For the CDR3, the DNA is TGTGCCAGCAGCCTCCTTAGCGGGGGGGGACCTCAATTC.

The chain joins TRBV27 to TRBJ2-1, with 10 bases lining up with TRBD1. V was clipped by 6 bases and J by 5 bases; unmatched bases: 7. CDR1 and CDR2 (germline): MNHEY, SMNVEV (reference sequence). CDR3 size: 15 residues. CDR3 region: CASRRGQGWNNEQFF. CDR3 bases: TGTGCCAGCAGGCGGGGACAGGGGTGGAACAATGAGCAGTTCTTC.

In its sample, this clone was seen once. This rearrangement joins TRBV10-2 to TRBJ2-1; 10 positions match TRBD2. The V gene's germline CDR1 is WSHSY and CDR2 SAAADI. V shed 10 bases, J shed 7 bases, and the junction held 13 bases outside the gene matches. This CDR3 is built from 15 residues. The CDR3 DNA sequence: TGCGCCACCGGTCCAGCGGGAGGGAGGCGGAATGAGCAGTTCTTC. This sequence encodes CATGPAGGRRNEQFF.

This clone was seen just once. The chain combines TRBV2 with TRBJ2-2; D possibly corresponds to TRBD2 (5 bases). Between the trimmed V and J ends, which lost 0 bases and 6 bases, there was a span of 5 bases. The CDR3 is made up of 13 amino acids. The germline V gene encodes CDR1 SNHLY and CDR2 FYNNEI. Written as DNA, the CDR3 is TGTGCCAGCAGTGAAGCGGGAGCCGGGGAGCTGTTTTTT. Amino acids: CASSEAGAGELFF. The entire variable domain, with the rest obtained from reference TRBV2 and TRBJ2-2, is as follows: EPEVTQTPSHQVTQMGQEVILRCVPISNHLYFYWYRQILGQKVEFLVSFYNNEISEKSEIFDDQFSVERPDGSNFTLKIRSTKLEDSAMYFCASSEAGAGELFFGEGSRLTVL.

This clone was picked up a small number of times. This sequence joins TRBV6-2 or TRBV6-3 and TRBJ2-5; maybe TRBD1 (6 bases). Per germline, CDR1 MNHEY and CDR2 SVGEGT. The CDR3 is made up of 16 amino acids. V lost 2 bases and J lost 2, with 15 bases in between. The CDR3 region is CASSYVLGASQETQYF. The CDR3 nucleotides are TGTGCCAGCAGTTACGTCCTGGGGGCGTCACAAGAGACCCAGTACTTC.

The rearrangement joins TRBV24-1 to TRBJ2-7; D remains ambiguous. The germline V gene encodes CDR1 KGHDR and CDR2 SFDVKD. The V end lost 9 bases, the J end lost 0 bases, and 11 bases lay between the germline ends. The CDR3 spans 13 residues. In nucleotides, the CDR3 is TGTGCCACCTCTAATCCCCACTCCTACGAGCAGTACTTC. Its protein product is CATSNPHSYEQYF.

A word on this clone: Compared with germline, one end of the junction differs, possibly owing to a read error. The chain combines TRBV12-3 or TRBV12-4 with TRBJ2-7, with TRBD1 matching over 8 bases. CDR3 size: 11 residues. CDR3 residues: CASSTGQAILF. DNA for the CDR3: TGTGCCAGCAGTACGGGACAGGCGATTCTCTTC.

This chain uses TRBV11-2 with TRBJ2-7; tentative D call: TRBD1 (6 bases). Trimming cost V 0 bases and J 7 bases, with 10 bases left between them. This CDR3 is built from 13 residues. Germline-derived CDR1 and CDR2 are SGHAT and FQNNGV. For the CDR3, the DNA is TGTGCCAGCAGCTTAGAGGGGGCGAGGGAGCAGTACTTC. Residues: CASSLEGAREQYF.

CDR3 protein: CSATGSDTQYF. The CDR3, as DNA: TGCAGTGCTACTGGCTCAGATACGCAGTATTTT. This chain links TRBV20-1 with TRBJ2-3; D unclear. The germline V and J ends were trimmed by 4 bases and 4 bases, with 6 bases remaining between them. The CDR3 loop spans 11 amino acids. The germline V gene has CDR1 DFQATT and CDR2 SNEGSKA (reference sequence).

This chain links TRBV3-1 (or the pseudogene TRBV3-2) with TRBJ2-5; maybe TRBD1 (6 bases). Germline CDR1 is LGHDT and CDR2 is YNNKEL (reference sequence). This CDR3 region has 16 residues. V gave up 2 bases and J gave up 3 bases, with 16 bases separating them. CDR3 sequence reads: CASSQRGQGMKETQYF. The CDR3 DNA reads as TGTGCCAGCAGCCAAAGGGGCCAGGGGATGAAAGAGACCCAGTACTTC.

The genes are TRBV4-3 and TRBJ2-2; TRBD2 agrees at 9 bases. Germline V gene lookup returns CDR1 LGHNA and CDR2 YSLEER. The CDR3 covers 15 residues. After removal of 6 bases from V and 1 base from J, the junction contained 3 bases not matched to a gene. CDR3 DNA sequence: TGCGCCAGCAGGGTTAGCGGGGGGAACACCGGGGAGCTGTTTTTT. Translation gives CASRVSGGNTGELFF.